This T cell receptor beta chain was sequenced in a study of memory CD4+ T cells and cytomegalovirus serostatus. The study's findings and limits: About 40% of the roughly 160 known CMV-associated TCRbeta sequences appeared in CD4+ memory. Suggested: most of the CMV-linked TCR signature lies in CD4+ memory cells. A US-trained random forest predicted CMV serostatus with median AUC around 0.9.

The V and J ends lost 8 bases and 2 bases respectively, with 12 bases between them. Looked up from germline, CDR1 is MNHNY and CDR2 is SVGAGI (reference sequence). The CDR3 totals 13 residues. Concerning this clone: Its antigen is currently unknown.

Single viable CD3+CD4+CD8-CD45RO+ cells were sorted as the memory CD4+ T cells. Positive selection with CD4 microbeads enriched total CD4+ T cells. Method: immunoSEQ multiplex PCR; TCRdb's copy keeps in-frame clones and lacks some. This sample has around 50,000 clones, with about 81% found just once. Sequencing was carried out using memory CD4+ T cells from blood. The receptor was isolated from an adult in good health and CMV-seronegative. The chain joins TRBV6-6 to TRBJ1-1; D call uncertain. The CDR3 DNA follows: TGTGCCAGCGGTGGGATTGGTAACACTGAAGCTTTCTTT. This encodes CASGGIGNTEAFF.